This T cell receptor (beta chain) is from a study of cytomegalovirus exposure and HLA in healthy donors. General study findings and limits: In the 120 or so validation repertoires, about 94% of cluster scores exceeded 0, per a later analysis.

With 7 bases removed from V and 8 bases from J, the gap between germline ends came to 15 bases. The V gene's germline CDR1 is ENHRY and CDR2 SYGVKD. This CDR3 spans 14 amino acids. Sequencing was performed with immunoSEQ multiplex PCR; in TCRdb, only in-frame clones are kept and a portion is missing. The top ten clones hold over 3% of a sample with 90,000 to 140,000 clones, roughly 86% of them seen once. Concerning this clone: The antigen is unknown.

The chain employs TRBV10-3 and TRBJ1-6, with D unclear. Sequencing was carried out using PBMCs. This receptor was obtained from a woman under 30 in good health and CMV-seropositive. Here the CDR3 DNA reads TGTGCCATCAAAGCCCAAACGAGGGATTCACCCCTCCACTTT. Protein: CAIKAQTRDSPLHF.